This TCR beta chain was recorded in a study of blood T cells in healthy people across ages. Turning to the study itself: The template switching approach captured approximately one barcoded beta molecule for every two T cells.

This clonotype has a handful of counts. Its specificity is not known. Broader study findings: In these data, TCR beta diversity tracked strongly with naive T cell percentage.

Primed by a sample-barcoded 5' primer and a J-beta primer mix, a second PCR proceeded for 7 to 11 cycles. From the 5' RACE reads, TCRdb called clonotypes with MiXCR, one entry per CDR3 protein. The repertoire includes 890,000 or so distinct CDR3 sequences, 55% to 65% of them detected once, and roughly a quarter sits in the top ten. The sample comprised blood. The source of this sequence is a man under 40 in good health.

The CDR3 region is CASSLASAGNEQFF. The CDR3 nucleotides read TGCGCCAGCAGCTTGGCCTCGGCAGGCAATGAGCAGTTCTTC. The V call is TRBV5-1, the J call TRBJ2-1; D call uncertain. CDR3 size: 14 residues. Trimming removed 0 bases from V and 6 bases from J, with 10 bases in between. Germline V gene lookup returns CDR1 SGHRS and CDR2 YFSETQ. Using reference TRBV5-1 and TRBJ2-1 for the parts outside the CDR3, the full variable domain is KAGVTQTPRYLIKTRGQQVTLSCSPISGHRSVSWYQQTPGQGLQFLFEYFSETQRNKGNFPGRFSGRQFSNSRSEMNVSTLELGDSALYLCASSLASAGNEQFFGPGTRLTVL.